The 21 T cell receptor beta chains below come from one sample, sequenced in a study of technical replicates of blood from several donors (dated by TCRdb to 2015 to 2018). The receptor library was made with the immunoSEQ multiplex PCR assay. This is the immuneACCESS table as TCRdb keeps it, with only in-frame sequences that have V and J called. A part of the clones is gone; compared with another copy, unresolved V genes explain less than half, and the rest is unexplained. This sample lists roughly 100,000 clones; nearly 97% were detected once. The top ten clonotypes cover around 0.22% of the sample. Sequencing used T cells isolated from PBMCs. Every receptor here comes from a human donor in good health.

CDR3: CASSLRTGGDEKLFF. The CDR3 DNA follows: TGTGCCAGCAGTCTACGGACAGGGGGAGATGAAAAACTGTTTTTT. The chain has TRBV27 and TRBJ1-4; 10 bases are a match to TRBD1. V lost 5 bases and J lost 6; bases outside the gene matches: 6. From germline, CDR1 is MNHEY and CDR2 SMNVEV (reference sequence). CDR3 length: 15 amino acids.

V and J are TRBV7-9 and TRBJ2-5, with 14 nucleotides matching TRBD2. Trimming removed 4 bases from V and 6 bases from J; junction bases left unmatched: 7. The CDR3 is 16 amino acids. CDR1 and CDR2 from the germline V gene are SEHNR and FQNEAQ (reference sequence). CDR3: CASSSGLAGVMQTQYF. The CDR3 nucleotides are TGTGCCAGCAGCTCGGGACTAGCGGGGGTAATGCAGACCCAGTACTTC.

This chain joins TRBV9 and TRBJ2-2; weak D call: TRBD2 (7 bases). The V gene lost 3 bases and the J gene lost 0 bases, with 18 bases spanning the gap. This CDR3 has 18 residues. Per the germline V gene, CDR1 is SGDLS and CDR2 is YYNGEE. The CDR3 bases are TGTGCCAGCAGCGCAGTACTCCCGGGGGGCCCGAACACCGGGGAGCTGTTTTTT. Translation gives CASSAVLPGGPNTGELFF.

The rearrangement joins TRBV28 to TRBJ1-1; D might be TRBD1 (6 bases). CDR3 length equals 13 residues. Looked up from germline, CDR1 is MDHEN and CDR2 is SYDVKM. V was pared by 6 bases and J by 6 bases, with 14 bases between. Here the CDR3 reads CASRRGGDPEAFF. In DNA form, the CDR3 reads TGTGCCAGCAGGAGAGGGGGAGATCCTGAAGCTTTCTTT.

V is TRBV5-1 and J is TRBJ2-5; TRBD2 aligns across 7 bases. V gave up 4 bases and J gave up 3 bases; unmatched junction bases: 15. The CDR3 has 17 residues. CDR1 is SGHRS and CDR2 is YFSETQ in the germline V gene. This CDR3 reads CASSPRGAGRPEETQYF. The CDR3 nucleotides are TGCGCCAGCAGCCCGCGGGGAGCGGGACGACCAGAAGAGACCCAGTACTTC.

In this sample, this clone turned up a few times. V gene TRBV14 combines with J gene TRBJ2-3; possible D gene TRBD2, 6 bases. The CDR3 is 15 residues long. Germline loops: CDR1 SGHDN, CDR2 FVKESK. Trimming left V 8 bases short and J 0 bases short, with 15 bases between. This CDR3 reads CASSRGGTSTDTQYF. As DNA, the CDR3 is TGTGCCAGCTCCCGGGGCGGGACGAGCACAGATACGCAGTATTTT.

The genes are TRBV4-1 and TRBJ2-7; 11 bases map to TRBD2. CDR3 length: 16 amino acids. Trimming removed 2 bases from V and 4 bases from J; junction bases left unmatched: 7. CDR1 MGHRA and CDR2 YSYEKL come from the germline V gene. The CDR3 nucleotides are TGCGCCAGCAGCCAAACTAGCTCTAGCGGGAGGTACGAGCAGTACTTC. It encodes CASSQTSSSGRYEQYF.

This chain links TRBV7-9 with TRBJ1-1; 7 bases match TRBD1. Losses at the gene ends were 5 bases for V and 6 bases for J; bases not matched to a gene: 9. CDR3 size: 14 residues. Germline V gene data show CDR1 as SEHNR and CDR2 as FQNEAQ (reference sequence). CDR3 nucleotides: TGTGCCAGCAGCAAAAAAACCGGGACAGCTGAAGCTTTCTTT. Translated: CASSKKTGTAEAFF.

For the CDR3, the DNA is TGTGCCAGCAGTTTGGGGGGGACACTGAGCTCCTACGAGCAGTACTTC. Its protein is CASSLGGTLSSYEQYF. The V gene is TRBV28, the J gene TRBJ2-7, with a tentative D call TRBD2 (7 bases). This CDR3 region has 16 residues. CDR1 is MDHEN and CDR2 is SYDVKM in the germline V gene. V lost 3 bases, J lost 0 bases, and 15 bases lay in between. The full variable domain, its missing parts supplied by reference TRBV28 and TRBJ2-7, is DVKVTQSSRYLVKRTGEKVFLECVQDMDHENMFWYRQDPGLGLRLIYFSYDVKMKEKGDIPEGYSVSREKKERFSLILESASTNQTSMYLCASSLGGTLSSYEQYFGPGTRLTVT.

The chain is built from TRBV2 and TRBJ2-1, with D uncertain. The CDR3 runs to 11 residues. V was pared by 4 bases and J by 7 bases, with 5 bases between. The germline gives CDR1 SNHLY, CDR2 FYNNEI. CDR3 amino acids: CASSGENEQFF. In DNA, the CDR3 is TGTGCCAGCAGTGGAGAGAATGAGCAGTTCTTC.

The chain links TRBV7-9 to TRBJ2-5; maybe TRBD2 (5 bases). The CDR3 length is 19 residues. CDR1 is SEHNR and CDR2 is FQNEAQ in the germline V gene (reference sequence). Trimming pared 6 bases from V and 0 bases from J, leaving 26 bases between. For the CDR3, the DNA is TGTGCCAGCAGTCTAAATCCCCTAGCACCGATTAAGTACCAAGAGACCCAGTACTTC. Protein: CASSLNPLAPIKYQETQYF.

The table lists this clone with a count of one. V is TRBV19 and J is TRBJ1-2; perhaps TRBD1 as D (5 bases). CDR1 LNHDA and CDR2 SQIVND come from the germline V gene (reference sequence). Trimming pared 4 bases from V and 2 bases from J, leaving 5 bases between. The CDR3 has 12 residues. Written as DNA, the CDR3 is TGTGCCAGTAGTAGGGGCAACTATGGCTACACCTTC. It is translated as CASSRGNYGYTF.

This clone was observed a single time. The rearrangement uses TRBV28 and TRBJ1-1; D possibly corresponds to TRBD1 (5 bases). In germline, CDR1 is MDHEN, CDR2 SYDVKM. This CDR3 region has 12 residues. Trimming left V 7 bases short and J 6 bases short, with 12 bases between. The CDR3 region has the DNA TGTGCCAGCAACATGGGGGAGGCTGAAGCTTTCTTT. Translation gives CASNMGEAEAFF.

The gene calls are TRBV7-9 and TRBJ2-5; 8 nucleotides line up with TRBD2. The CDR3 has 17 amino acids. Germline values: CDR1 SEHNR, CDR2 FQNEAQ (reference sequence). Trimming removed 1 base from V and 2 bases from J; junction bases left unmatched: 9. The CDR3 DNA reads TGTGCCAGCAGCTTAGACGGCTTTGCGGGGGGTCAAGAGACCCAGTACTTC. Protein sequence: CASSLDGFAGGQETQYF.

The V and J genes are TRBV6-1 and TRBJ2-7; TRBD2 aligns across 11 bases. The trim removed 7 bases at V and 5 bases at J, leaving 7 bases unmatched. The CDR3 is made up of 14 amino acids. Germline loops: CDR1 MNHNS, CDR2 SASEGT. This chain's CDR3 is CASTLAGGLNEQYF. For the CDR3, the DNA is TGTGCCAGCACTCTAGCGGGGGGCCTTAACGAGCAGTACTTC.

The chain is built from TRBV11-2 and TRBJ1-6; D is unresolved. V shed 1 base and J shed 10 bases, with 14 bases lying between them. This CDR3 contains 15 residues. Germline V gene lookup returns CDR1 SGHAT and CDR2 FQNNGV. The CDR3 bases are TGTGCCAGCAGCTTAGCAGGAACGGCCGGATCACCCCTCCACTTT. Translated: CASSLAGTAGSPLHF.

The CDR3 sequence: CASNHLGRDRYSGANVLTF. For the CDR3, the DNA is TGTGCCAGCAACCATCTAGGCAGAGACAGATACTCTGGGGCCAACGTCCTGACTTTC. This chain connects TRBV5-6 to TRBJ2-6; maybe TRBD1 (5 bases). The V end was cut by 6 bases, the J end by 0 bases, with 22 bases between. CDR3 size: 19 residues. CDR1 and CDR2 (germline): SGHDT, YYEEEE.

This chain uses TRBV2 with TRBJ1-1, with a possible D match to TRBD1 (6 bases). The CDR3 runs 14 residues. Trimming shortened V by 5 bases and J by 0 bases, and 10 bases separated the two germline ends. Per germline, CDR1 SNHLY and CDR2 FYNNEI. Written as DNA, the CDR3 is TGTGCCAGCAGTCAGACAGGTATGAACACTGAAGCTTTCTTT. Its protein is CASSQTGMNTEAFF.

This sequence joins TRBV7-9 and TRBJ2-5; 14 bases agree with TRBD2. CDR1 and CDR2 from the germline V gene are SEHNR and FQNEAQ (reference sequence). The CDR3 spans 18 residues. V lost 4 bases, J lost 1 base, and 8 bases stayed unmatched. The CDR3 region has the DNA TGTGCCAGCAGCTCTGGTGGGACTAGCGGGGGATTCCAAGAGACCCAGTACTTC. Its translation: CASSSGGTSGGFQETQYF.

V is TRBV7-6 and J is TRBJ1-5; 8 bases align to TRBD1. Germline lookup yields CDR1 SGHVS and CDR2 FNYEAQ. CDR3 length equals 15 residues. The trim removed 5 bases at V and 2 bases at J, leaving 5 bases unmatched. The CDR3 loop reads CASSIPGQGNQPQHF. CDR3 bases: TGTGCCAGCAGCATCCCGGGACAGGGCAATCAGCCCCAGCATTTT.

The chain joins TRBV27 to TRBJ2-2; D is possibly TRBD1 (5 bases). The CDR3 is 14 amino acids. Germline V gene sequence: CDR1 MNHEY, CDR2 SMNVEV (reference sequence). The V and J ends lost 1 base and 6 bases respectively, with 9 bases between them. The CDR3 here is CASSLYPGSGELFF. Here the CDR3 DNA reads TGTGCCAGCAGTTTATACCCAGGGTCCGGGGAGCTGTTTTTT.